The rows below give T cell receptor beta chains drawn from one sample of a study of blood T cell repertoires in COVID-19. Data came from immunoSEQ multiplex PCR; TCRdb stores just in-frame clones and leaves some out. The sample holds about 180,000 clones, about 81% seen once. Sequenced: peripheral blood. The source is a woman older than 75 with COVID-19, enrolled during active disease. Both conserved end residues are part of each CDR3. D genes are given only for firm matches. Clone sizes are given selectively: once, few, many, or a class where the clone is expanded.

j_call | v_call | d_call | clone_size | cdr3_aa | cdr3_nt
TRBJ1-1 | TRBV27 | NA | NA | CASSLSGDTEAFF | TGTGCCAGCAGTTTATCCGGGGACACTGAAGCTTTCTTT
TRBJ2-1 | TRBV7-2 | TRBD2 | NA | CASSPRSRGRGEQFF | TGTGCCAGCAGCCCTAGAAGCCGGGGGAGGGGTGAGCAGTTCTTC
TRBJ2-1 | TRBV19 | NA | NA | CASSMAGYEQFF | TGTGCCAGTAGTATGGCGGGGTATGAGCAGTTCTTC
TRBJ2-1 | TRBV10-3 | NA | NA | CAISRSFYEQFF | TGTGCCATCAGTCGGAGTTTCTATGAGCAGTTCTTC
TRBJ2-6 | TRBV11-3 | TRBD1 | NA | CASRGQGANVLTF | TGTGCCAGCAGGGGACAGGGGGCCAACGTCCTGACTTTC
TRBJ2-3 | TRBV11-3 | TRBD2 | NA | CASSSSPFAGGPTDTQYF | TGTGCCAGCAGCTCCTCCCCGTTCGCGGGGGGCCCCACAGATACGCAGTATTTT
TRBJ2-7 | TRBV27 | NA | NA | CASRPGAGAHEQYF | TGTGCCAGCAGACCCGGGGCAGGGGCCCACGAGCAGTACTTC
TRBJ2-2 | TRBV5-1 | NA | NA | CASSLYGGVGTGELFF | TGCGCCAGCAGCTTGTACGGGGGAGTCGGAACCGGGGAGCTGTTTTTT
TRBJ2-3 | TRBV29-1 | NA | once | CSAEGHRNTDTQYF | TGCAGCGCCGAAGGCCACAGGAACACAGATACGCAGTATTTT
TRBJ1-5 | TRBV7-2 | TRBD1 | once | CASSLTGTGVQPQHF | TGTGCCAGCAGCTTGACCGGGACAGGGGTCCAGCCCCAGCATTTT
TRBJ1-2 | TRBV19 | NA | NA | CASSPNFNSYGYTF | TGTGCCAGTAGCCCGAATTTTAATAGCTATGGCTACACCTTC
TRBJ2-6 | TRBV6-5 | NA | NA | CASSYRGSGANVLTF | TGTGCCAGCAGTTATAGGGGGTCTGGGGCCAACGTCCTGACTTTC
TRBJ2-2 | TRBV5-6 | TRBD2 | NA | CASSPRGGRTGELFF | TGTGCCAGCAGCCCCCGCGGGGGGCGGACCGGGGAGCTGTTTTTT
TRBJ2-7 | TRBV28 | TRBD2 | NA | CASGVLAGTYEQYF | TGTGCCAGCGGAGTTCTAGCGGGGACCTACGAGCAGTACTTC
TRBJ2-3 | TRBV6-5 | NA | once | CASSSFPGLRTDTQYF | TGTGCCAGCAGTTCCTTTCCGGGACTTCGCACAGATACGCAGTATTTT